In this sample, the clone carrying this T cell receptor beta chain is medium-sized. The sample belongs to a study of T cells after yellow fever vaccination. Overall study context: Flow sorting relied on CD3, CD45RA, CCR7 and CD95 to obtain EM, EMRA, CM and Tscm memory subsets.

Study-wide points: Booster samples showed a return of most primary-vaccination clones (roughly 96% CD4, over 70% CD8). Few clonotypes appeared in both CD4 and CD8 compartments.

TCRdb reprocessed the 5' RACE reads via MiXCR and lists one record per CDR3 protein. The table records tens of thousands of distinct CDR3 sequences, less than 3.5% of them present only once. Germline V gene data show CDR1 as SGHRS and CDR2 as YFSETQ. Trimming cost V 5 bases and J 6 bases, with 11 bases left between them. The CDR3 is 13 residues long. The specimen comprised PBMCs, either bulk or a sorted T-cell subset (CD4+, CD8+, memory, or dextramer-sorted; not recorded which), sampled approximately 40 days after the first yellow fever vaccination. The sequence was obtained from a man aged 18 to 29 who received the YFV17D yellow fever vaccine. This chain joins TRBV5-1 and TRBJ2-2; D remains ambiguous. CDR3 nucleotide sequence: TGCGCCAGCAGTAGAGCACCGGCCGGGGAGCTGTTTTTT. Its translation: CASSRAPAGELFF.